Listed below are T cell receptor beta chains from one sample, sequenced in a study of blood T cells in healthy people across ages. Using its own MiXCR run on the 5' RACE reads, TCRdb lists one record per CDR3 protein. The data contain under 700,000 distinct CDR3 sequences, 24% of them singletons. This same sample was also part of a study on T cells of mothers and their children.

The sample was blood. These receptors were taken from a boy aged 5-17 years in good health. Both conserved end residues are part of each CDR3. D genes are given only for firm matches. Size values are once, few and many counts, or a class for expanded clones, and some rows have none.

d_call	v_call	j_call	clone_size	cdr3_aa	cdr3_nt
TRBD2	TRBV3-1	TRBJ2-1	-	CASNPGTSGETGLNEQFF	TGTGCCAGCAACCCCGGGACTAGCGGGGAAACAGGGTTAAATGAGCAGTTCTTC
-	TRBV27	TRBJ2-7	many	CASSLSRDSYEQYF	TGTGCCAGCAGTTTATCGAGGGACTCCTACGAGCAGTACTTC
-	TRBV10-3	TRBJ1-2	-	CAISDRSGGGYTF	TGTGCCATCAGTGACAGGAGCGGGGGAGGCTACACCTTC
TRBD1	TRBV5-1	TRBJ2-1	few	CASSLTGENYNEQFF	TGCGCCAGCAGCCTCACAGGGGAGAATTACAATGAGCAGTTCTTC
-	TRBV28	TRBJ2-5	few	CASSFLRPQETQYF	TGTGCCAGCAGTTTTCTCCGGCCCCAAGAGACCCAGTACTTC
-	TRBV3-1	TRBJ2-7	-	CASSQVEGRGEQYF	TGTGCCAGCAGCCAAGTTGAGGGGCGCGGCGAGCAGTACTTC
-	TRBV6-5	TRBJ2-7	many	CASRPHNPPYEQYF	TGTGCCAGCAGGCCCCATAACCCGCCTTACGAGCAGTACTTC
TRBD1	TRBV7-2	TRBJ2-1	few	CASSLRTGGYEQFF	TGTGCCAGCAGCTTGAGGACAGGGGGCTATGAGCAGTTCTTC
TRBD2	TRBV19	TRBJ2-1	many	CASSNGLAGVEQFF	TGTGCCAGTAGTAATGGACTAGCGGGAGTTGAGCAGTTCTTC
-	TRBV6-5	TRBJ1-2	-	CASGGDRGPYAYGYTF	TGTGCCAGCGGTGGGGATCGGGGGCCATATGCCTATGGCTACACCTTC
-	TRBV12-3/TRBV12-4	TRBJ2-7	few	CASTRGVRQNEQYF	TGTGCCAGCACCCGTGGGGTGAGGCAAAACGAGCAGTACTTC
TRBD1	TRBV24-1	TRBJ2-5	-	CSTSEGQILNKFF	TGTTCCACCAGTGAGGGACAGATCCTAAATAAGTTCTTC
TRBD1	TRBV6-5	TRBJ2-7	-	CASSISGGFPGEQYF	TGTGCCAGCAGTATATCAGGGGGTTTTCCTGGCGAGCAGTACTTC
TRBD2	TRBV6-2/TRBV6-3	TRBJ2-5	-	CASGVWDYSQETQYF	TGTGCCAGCGGGGTATGGGACTACTCCCAAGAGACCCAGTACTTC
TRBD1	TRBV2	TRBJ2-7	-	CANSGQSSYEQYF	TGTGCCAACTCGGGACAGAGCTCCTACGAGCAGTACTTC
-	TRBV10-3	TRBJ2-7	-	CAISGSVHREQYF	TGTGCCATCAGTGGGTCAGTTCATCGCGAGCAGTACTTC
-	TRBV7-9	TRBJ2-1	few	CASRPGTDKSDEQFF	TGTGCCAGCAGACCCGGGACCGACAAAAGTGATGAGCAGTTCTTC
-	TRBV12-3/TRBV12-4	TRBJ1-1	-	CATALGDVNTEAFF	TGTGCCACCGCGTTGGGGGACGTAAACACTGAAGCTTTCTTT
TRBD2	TRBV29-1	TRBJ2-7	-	CSVEGGTSGAHEQYF	TGCAGCGTTGAAGGGGGGACTAGCGGAGCCCACGAGCAGTACTTC
-	TRBV5-6	TRBJ2-6	-	CASSPQVWGTGANVLTF	TGTGCCAGCAGCCCACAGGTATGGGGTACCGGGGCCAACGTCCTGACTTTC
-	TRBV28	TRBJ1-2	-	CASARGGRGYTF	TGTGCCAGCGCCCGAGGCGGACGTGGCTACACCTTC
-	TRBV5-1	TRBJ2-7	-	CASSSDGPYEQYF	TGCGCCAGCAGCTCCGACGGCCCTTACGAGCAGTACTTC
-	TRBV2	TRBJ2-5	-	CAIYNAGIQETQYF	TGTGCCATCTACAATGCAGGGATCCAAGAGACCCAGTACTTC
-	TRBV7-8	TRBJ2-7	few	CASSPIGRSSYEQYF	TGTGCCAGCAGCCCCATCGGGCGGAGCTCCTACGAGCAGTACTTC
TRBD1	TRBV27	TRBJ1-2	-	CASSQPGQGTYGYTF	TGTGCCAGCAGTCAACCGGGACAGGGGACCTATGGCTACACCTTC
-	TRBV4-1	TRBJ2-3	-	CASSHSRDTQYF	TGCGCCAGCAGCCACAGCCGCGATACGCAGTATTTT
-	TRBV3-1	TRBJ1-2	many	CASSQGVGGEGYTF	TGTGCCAGCAGCCAAGGGGTTGGCGGCGAAGGCTACACCTTC
TRBD2	TRBV20-1	TRBJ2-5	few	CSASSRLAGVTQYF	TGCAGTGCTAGTTCCCGACTAGCGGGCGTGACCCAGTACTTC
-	TRBV7-8	TRBJ2-5	-	CASSRSYTGSETQYF	TGTGCCAGCAGCCGCTCCTACACAGGCTCCGAGACCCAGTACTTC
-	TRBV29-1	TRBJ1-2	-	CSVMIKYRGYTF	TGCAGCGTGATGATCAAGTACCGTGGCTACACCTTC
-	TRBV4-2	TRBJ2-2	-	CASSQVGAGVDTGELFF	TGTGCCAGCAGCCAAGTGGGGGCAGGGGTAGACACCGGGGAGCTGTTTTTT
TRBD2	TRBV29-1	TRBJ2-1	-	CSVEVASGRAGNEQFF	TGCAGCGTTGAAGTAGCGAGCGGGAGGGCGGGCAATGAGCAGTTCTTC
TRBD1	TRBV6-6	TRBJ2-7	few	CASSYTGQGAYEQYF	TGTGCCAGCAGTTACACAGGACAGGGGGCCTACGAGCAGTACTTC
-	TRBV7-7	TRBJ2-3	-	CASSLFARSTDTQYF	TGTGCTAGCAGCTTATTTGCCAGAAGCACAGATACGCAGTATTTT
TRBD2	TRBV10-3	TRBJ2-1	few	CAISEPTSGRAIEQFF	TGTGCCATCAGTGAACCGACTAGCGGGAGGGCGATAGAGCAGTTCTTC
TRBD1	TRBV6-6	TRBJ2-7	-	CASSHFQGAGYEQYF	TGTGCCAGCTCCCATTTTCAGGGGGCGGGGTACGAGCAGTACTTC